This TCR beta chain was obtained from a study of T cells expressing NK-cell markers. Overall study: The authors derived TCR beta repertoires from sorted CD3+CD56+NKG2C+, CD3+CD56+NKG2C- and CD3+CD56-NKG2C+ T cells.

To note about this clonotype: Its specificity is unknown.

The authors generated TCR beta cDNA through 5'RACE template switching with UMIs. TCRdb reanalyzed the 5' RACE reads and collapses them to one entry per CDR3 protein, without DNA. The sample table includes roughly 170,000 distinct CDR3 sequences. Germline V gene lookup returns CDR1 MNHEY and CDR2 SVGAGI. The CDR3 extends over 14 amino acids. Overall study results and limits: Dominant NKG2C+ clonotype frequencies of roughly 1.0-8% of CD8+ T cells were measured in about six donors. It was still unclear whether expanded NKG2C+ T cell clones were HCMV specific.

The gene calls are TRBV6-5 and TRBJ1-5; there is no DNA to check the TCRdb D call of TRBD1. The sample was blood T cells: a sorted CD56 or NKG2C T cell subset, CD4+ or CD8+ T cells, or bulk PBMC T cells (not recorded which). This sequence originates from a woman between 18 and 75 years old in good health. The CDR3 region is CASSLTGANQPQHF.